This entry describes one TCR beta chain. In this sample, this clone turned up once. Its binding antigen is unknown. Qualities for individual bases were not recorded, and no much larger clone is one base off. The record originates from a study of CD8+ T cells in alopecia areata (dated by TCRdb to the late 2010s). Some background on the complete study: The treated patients, all with moderate-to-severe alopecia areata, were enrolled in an open-label pilot trial of oral tofacitinib given at 5 to 10 mg twice daily. Tofacitinib was given for 6 to 18 months, followed by 6 months of follow-up off drug to assess delayed response and recurrence. For the treated patients, the SALT score, which quantifies what percentage of scalp surface area is affected, served as the measure of disease severity. To study T cell clonal expansion in alopecia areata, the researchers applied high-throughput TCRbeta sequencing to both the C3H/HeJ mouse model and human patients. Human TCRbeta sequencing covered scalp tissue and sorted CD4+ and CD8+ peripheral blood T cells from patchy and totalis/universalis alopecia areata patients and healthy controls. Biopsies were taken from tofacitinib-treated patients at baseline and at 4 and 24 weeks of treatment, and a later scalp biopsy was taken in several of the tofacitinib-treated patients. Scalp clonality was compared among normal scalp (n=4), patchy alopecia areata scalp (n=8), and alopecia totalis/universalis scalp (n=8). RNA came from the PAXgene miRNA kit for fixed scalp, the miRNeasy kit for PBMCs, and the RNeasy kit for mouse skin. immunoSEQ multiplex PCR using 35 Vbeta forward primers and 13 Jbeta reverse primers was used to amplify TCRbeta CDR3 regions.

Study-level results and caveats: Compared with normal scalp, lesional scalp had higher clonality and more expanded CD8+ clones, particularly in alopecia totalis/universalis, a pattern that suggests antigenic drive. TCR sequences shared between patients were less clear than in mice, possibly partly because of HLA diversity in the patient population. The treated cohort was small, with a single nonresponder, so links between baseline CD8+ expansion and response need larger studies. Unlike mouse skin, which is dominated by gammadelta T cells, normal human skin has resident alphabeta T cells that are also sequenced, and this complicates analysis of the scalp TCR repertoire. With tofacitinib, both scalp clonality and the number of expanded CD8+ clones among the top 100 scalp clones went down significantly. During tofacitinib treatment, many expanded lesional clones remained in scalp and blood, and this persistence may partly explain relapse after treatment is stopped.

In the paper's terms, the treatment or condition label means: oral pan-JAK inhibitor, 5-10 mg twice daily. Lesional scalp punch biopsies and peripheral blood were obtained from alopecia areata patients. After PBMCs were isolated by density centrifugation and stained for CD3, CD4 and CD8, a FACSAria was used to sort CD4+ and CD8+ T cells. Libraries were built with the immunoSEQ multiplex PCR assay. For TCR sequencing, RNA was extracted from every sample and reverse transcribed into cDNA to serve as template. First-strand cDNA was synthesized with SuperScript III using a 2:1 mix of oligo-dT and random hexamers. A synthetic immune receptor repertoire was used to measure amplification bias, and any remaining bias was corrected computationally. The source study handled its data this way. Raw reads were preprocessed for error removal, and CDR3 was defined according to IMGT conventions as running from the conserved cysteine to phenylalanine. Clonality was calculated as 1 minus Shannon entropy normalized by log2 of the number of productive unique TCRs. Whether scalp clones were CD4 or CD8 was inferred by matching scalp TCRbeta sequences against CD4 and CD8 repertoires sorted from blood. TCRdb re-hosts the immuneACCESS table, in-frame sequences only. Its copies lack some clones; in the studies checked, an unresolved V gene accounts for under half of them, and the cause for the rest is not known. The V and J calls and clone size were taken over from that table, and D and trimming were inferred from the DNA. The sample data list tens of thousands of clones, and about 71% of these were observed just once. The top ten clonotypes cover roughly a sixth of the sample.

A distance of 6 bases separates the germline ends of V and J, which lose 5 bases and 1 base respectively. CDR1 is given as MGHDK and CDR2 as SYGVNS, both from the germline V gene. The CDR3 starts with the cysteine, ends with the phenylalanine, and has 12 residues. This entry keeps only the CDR3 DNA: 36 bases, framed from base 1. The chain uses TRBV25-1 and TRBJ2-7, with no confident D gene call. The specimen was CD8+ T cells sorted from blood, collected at approximately week 42, from a patient treated with tofacitinib. The clonotype was recovered from a human donor with alopecia areata. The CDR3 region: CASSLVSYEQYF. The DNA sequence reads TGTGCCAGCAGTCTGGTATCCTACGAGCAGTACTTC.